The present entry profiles one T cell receptor (beta chain) with its context. Its antigen remains unknown. The data are from a study of cytomegalovirus exposure and HLA in healthy donors. Regarding the study as a whole: TCR beta chains numbering some 160 were designated cytomegalovirus-associated.

Assay used: immunoSEQ multiplex PCR; TCRdb lists only in-frame clones, some missing. The sample lists 50,000 to 70,000 clones, roughly 94% occurring once. Donors were drawn from the roughly 120-subject validation cohort, separate from the approximately 670-subject first cohort. The CDR3 consists of 15 residues. V lost 7 bases to trimming and J lost 7 bases, with 18 bases between them. Germline V lookup: CDR1 SGHRS, CDR2 YFSETQ. This chain uses TRBV5-1 with TRBJ1-6; D gene unclear. This TCR was sampled from a young woman in good health and CMV-seropositive. The specimen was PBMCs. The CDR3, as DNA: TGCGCCAGCGCCCGGGCGGGGAGTGGGAATTCACCCCTCCACTTT. The encoded protein is CASARAGSGNSPLHF. The whole variable domain, remainder taken from reference TRBV5-1 and TRBJ1-6, is KAGVTQTPRYLIKTRGQQVTLSCSPISGHRSVSWYQQTPGQGLQFLFEYFSETQRNKGNFPGRFSGRQFSNSRSEMNVSTLELGDSALYLCASARAGSGNSPLHFGNGTRLTVT.